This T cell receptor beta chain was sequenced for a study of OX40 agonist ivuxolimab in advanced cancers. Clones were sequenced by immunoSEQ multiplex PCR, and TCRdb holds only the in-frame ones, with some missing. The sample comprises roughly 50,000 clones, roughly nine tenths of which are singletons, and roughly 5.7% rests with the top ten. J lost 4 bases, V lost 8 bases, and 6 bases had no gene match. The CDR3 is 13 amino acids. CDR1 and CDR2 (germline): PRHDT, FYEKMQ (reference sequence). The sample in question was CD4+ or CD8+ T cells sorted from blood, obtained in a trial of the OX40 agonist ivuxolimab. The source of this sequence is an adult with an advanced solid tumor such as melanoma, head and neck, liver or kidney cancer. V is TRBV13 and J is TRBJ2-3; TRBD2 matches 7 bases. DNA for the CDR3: TGTGCCAGCGTTAGCGGGTCAGCAGATACGCAGTATTTT. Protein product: CASVSGSADTQYF.